Described below is a single T cell receptor beta chain sequence and its context. Its antigen is unknown. This record comes from a study of T cells in Graves' hyperthyroidism and ophthalmopathy. Regarding the study as a whole: Separating ophthalmopathy from stable hyperthyroidism was achieved by a 13 V-J model. Most thyroid clonotypes expanded above 0.001 appeared in blood too.

Trimming removed 5 bases from V and 0 bases from J; junction bases left unmatched: 6. This CDR3 comprises 16 residues. Germline loops: CDR1 SGHAT, CDR2 FQNNGV. Authors of the study amplified TCR beta CDR3 regions from RNA transcripts. Carried out on the TCR CDR3, a first-round RT-PCR used the HTBI primer set. One entry per CDR3 protein, called by TCRdb with MiXCR from the multiplex PCR reads. Here the sample spans roughly 560,000 distinct CDR3 sequences, 14% to 15% being singletons. Uncontrolled infection, other autoimmune disease, pregnancy or lactation disqualified patients from enrolment. The sequence derives from a woman between 40 and 55 years old with Graves' ophthalmopathy. Sequencing used blood. The chain is built from TRBV11-2 and TRBJ2-7; 11 bases align to TRBD1. CDR3 sequence: CASSAGTGGFSYEQYF. The CDR3 DNA follows: TGTGCCAGCAGCGCCGGGACAGGGGGATTCTCCTACGAGCAGTACTTC.